This T cell receptor (beta chain) emerged from a study of identical twins (dated by TCRdb to the mid-2010s). Study-level background: To test whether fetal clonotypes persist, the study used deep sequencing on TCR alpha and beta repertoires from monozygotic twins, unrelated adults of various ages, and cord blood. To rule out contamination, the twin experiments were replicated at different times with different library preparation protocols.

Library creation used 5' RACE. The reads were generated on an Illumina HiSeq 2000. Template switching introduced a universal primer binding site; the final cDNA contained a unique molecular identifier, enabling accurate counting of TCR cDNA molecules. Specific primers in the conserved constant-segment region were used to synthesize first-strand cDNA for the TCR alpha and beta chains. To control for contamination, every cDNA library was double barcoded, receiving both a SMART-Mk sample barcode and Illumina barcodes. TruSeq adapter sequences along with Illumina sample barcodes were introduced in two successive PCR steps. Sequencing of the TCR alpha and beta cDNA libraries was done on the Illumina HiSeq platform using custom primers. Per the original workflow: MiGEC processed the raw reads to extract unique molecular identifiers, while MiXCR was used to determine the CDR3 positions. For each individual, recombination models were inferred using an EM algorithm with the repgenHMM and IGoR tools. The tcR package in R was used for shared clonotype analysis, with sharing normalized by the product of cloneset sizes. To study raw recombination without the effects of thymic and clonal selection, out-of-frame nonproductive sequences were analyzed. The public sequencing data were trimmed at Q25 with fastp and processed into clonotypes with MiXCR by TCRdb, which kept only in-frame beta chains. Entries that share a CDR3 protein sequence are merged under the most common genes and DNA. For this entry, the V and J calls and clone size follow TCRdb and not the study's own pipeline. The sample table contains 500,000 or so distinct CDR3 sequences; only one count was recorded for more than 13% of them. The top ten clones comprise 0.95% to 1% of the sample.

Germline trimming amounts to 1 base on V and 1 base on J, with 8 as the count of junction bases outside the gene matches. The germline V gene supplies CDR1 LGHNA and CDR2 YSLEER. The CDR3 has 20 amino acids, counting the end cysteine and phenylalanine. Left in the record is the CDR3 DNA by itself, 60 bases read in frame from the first base. Results the study describes overall, beyond this receptor: Compared with coincidental sharing between unrelated individuals, out-of-frame TCR alpha sequences shared between twins had an excess of sequences with low generation probability. Because the same donors could not be followed over many years, the conclusions relied on cross-sectional statistical analysis. Zero-insertion analyses could be partly confounded by invariant T cells such as MAIT and iNKT, although diverse VJ usage argued against such confounding for most clonotypes. Abundant cord blood beta clonotypes had fewer insertions, young adult naive repertoires showed a similar but weaker trend, and memory repertoires showed no such trend. Out-of-frame TCR alpha sharing in monozygotic twins was systematically underestimated by recombination models, whereas sharing between unrelated individuals was in agreement with the recombination models. Excess twin sharing in beta out-of-frame sequences was weaker because fewer shared sequences lowered the signal-to-noise ratio.

Every donor was a healthy Caucasian. The twin cohort comprised three pairs of female monozygotic twins, all aged roughly 18 to 30 years. CD4+ and CD8+ T cell populations were isolated with positive isolation kits from Invitrogen. On this clonotype itself: Its antigen is not yet known. The sample holds no much larger clone one base away, and base qualities are not on file.

The same sample was also used in a study of yellow fever vaccine responses in identical twins. As the second paper documents: According to the authors, the vaccine-induced T cell response in identical twins seemed to be partly convergent and partly specific to each individual. Focusing on identical twins, the study followed the T cell clones that responded to the vaccine, and did so with precision.

The chain is made from TRBV4-3 and TRBJ2-6, and 12 junctional nucleotides match TRBD1. The sample taken for sequencing was CD4+ T cells sorted from blood. The clonotype originates from a young woman in good health. The DNA reads as follows: TGCGCCAGCAGCCAAGTCGTGGCGGGACAGGGGGCGTCTGGGGCCAACGTCCTGACTTTC. It encodes CASSQVVAGQGASGANVLTF.